This passage covers 26 T cell receptor beta chains from one sample sequenced in a study of T cell clonality in common variable immunodeficiency. Study-wide points: Reportedly, TCR beta sequences from common variable immunodeficiency showed fewer deletions and N-nucleotide insertions.

Generated by immunoSEQ multiplex PCR, the TCRdb table keeps only in-frame clones and is missing some. The sample contains about 20,000 clones, none of them singletons. What these receptors recognize is not known. Source material: peripheral blood mononuclear cells. All receptors come from a human donor with common variable immunodeficiency.

This clone has more than one count but fewer than ten. The sequenced fragment ends 3 residues before the CDR3 boundary, so the rest is inferred from the germline J gene. The genes are TRBV7-9 and TRBJ1-2, with 7 bases that match TRBD1. Germline values: CDR1 SEHNR, CDR2 FQNEAQ (reference sequence). With 1 base clipped from V and 6 bases from J, the junction kept 8 bases outside the gene matches. The CDR3 spans 15 residues. The CDR3 spells CASSLDRGNIDGYTF. Partial CDR3 DNA: TGTGCCAGCAGCTTAGACAGGGGAAACATCGATGGC. Looking up the rest from reference TRBV7-9 and TRBJ1-2 gives the full variable domain: DTGVSQNPRHKITKRGQNVTFRCDPISEHNRLYWYRQTLGQGPEFLTYFQNEAQLEKSRLLSDRFSAERPKGSFSTLEIQRTEQGDSAMYLCASSLDRGNIDGYTFGSGTRLTVV.

Concerning this clone: The read is 3 residues too short to cover the CDR3 end, so that end is filled in from the germline J gene. The genes are TRBV7-2 and TRBJ1-2; 8 bases match TRBD1. CDR1 and CDR2 from the germline V gene are SGHTA and FQGNSA. The CDR3 spans 14 residues. Incomplete CDR3 DNA: TGTGCCAGCAGCTTAACTCAGGGGGCGAGCGGC. Its protein product is CASSLTQGASG. The entire CDR3 protein reads CASSLTQGASGYTF.

In its sample, this clone was seen a few times. The DNA ends 3 residues before the CDR3 does, and the rest of the CDR3 is filled in from the germline J gene. The V and J genes are TRBV6-2 or TRBV6-3 and TRBJ1-1, with D perhaps TRBD1 (5 bases). With 7 bases removed from V and 5 bases from J, the gap between germline ends came to 23 bases. The CDR3 loop spans 16 amino acids. The germline gives CDR1 MNHEY, CDR2 SVGEGT. The CDR3 DNA, read in part, is TGTGCCAGCATGGGCTCGTTTGGGCAGGGTGGGACTGAA. Amino acid sequence: CASMGSFGQGGTE. The entire CDR3 is CASMGSFGQGGTEAFF.

As concerns this clone: The read halts 3 residues ahead of the CDR3 end, with the missing end drawn from the germline J gene. The chain employs TRBV7-8 and TRBJ1-2; D gene ambiguous. The CDR3 sequence is 13 residues long. Germline V lookup: CDR1 SGHVS, CDR2 FQNEAQ. Trimming took 5 bases from V and 5 from J, leaving 12 bases between them. Partial CDR3 DNA: TGTGCCAGCAGCAGAGAGGCGGTATATGGC. Translated, it gives CASSREAVYG. The whole CDR3 protein reads CASSREAVYGYTF.

As concerns this clone: The DNA ends 3 residues before the CDR3 does, and the rest of the CDR3 is filled in from the germline J gene. This rearrangement joins TRBV19 to TRBJ1-5; 10 nucleotides align to TRBD1. The CDR3 length is 13 residues. J lost 4 bases, V lost 8 bases, and 2 bases had no gene match. Germline loops: CDR1 LNHDA, CDR2 SQIVND (reference sequence). CDR3 region: CASAGQGNQPQHF. Incomplete CDR3 DNA: TGTGCCAGTGCGGGACAGGGGAATCAGCCC.

A few counts support this clone. The read terminates 3 residues ahead of where the CDR3 ends, so the germline J gene completes it. The V and J genes are TRBV19 and TRBJ1-5; D not resolved. The CDR3 consists of 14 residues. The V and J ends lost 4 bases and 5 bases respectively, with 12 bases between them. Germline CDR1 and CDR2: LNHDA and SQIVND (reference sequence). The CDR3 spells CASSTRQFDQPQHF. The DNA read from the CDR3 is TGTGCCAGTAGTACCAGACAATTTGATCAGCCC.

This clone has just a few counts. The CDR3 end lies 3 residues beyond the end of the read and is filled in from the germline J gene. This chain links TRBV19 with TRBJ2-1, with 14 nucleotides matching TRBD2. J gave up 2 bases and V 1 base, and 7 bases lay outside the gene matches. Germline V gene sequence: CDR1 LNHDA, CDR2 SQIVND (reference sequence). The CDR3 spans 19 residues. CDR3 region: CASSIVPGLAGVPYNEQFF. The sequenced part of the CDR3 DNA is TGTGCCAGTAGTATAGTTCCGGGACTAGCGGGAGTTCCCTACAATGAG.

This clone was seen only a few times. The read ends 3 residues shy of where the CDR3 ends; the end is completed using the germline J gene. The gene calls are TRBV18 and TRBJ2-3, with 7 bases that match TRBD1. CDR1 and CDR2 (germline): KGHSH, LQKENI. This CDR3 comprises 14 residues. After removal of 3 bases from V and 3 bases from J, the junction contained 3 bases not matched to a gene. CDR3 DNA (partial): TGTGCCAGCTCACCCGGACAGGTAACAGATACG. Its translation: CASSPGQVTDT. The full-length CDR3 reads as CASSPGQVTDTQYF.

This clone was detected a few times. Read data end 3 residues before the CDR3 end; the end is taken from the germline J gene. The V gene is TRBV19, the J gene TRBJ2-2; 9 bases are shared with TRBD1. There are 16 residues in the CDR3. Germline CDR1 LNHDA, CDR2 SQIVND (reference sequence). The V and J ends lost 3 bases and 4 bases, in that order; junction bases with no gene match: 6. CDR3 loop: CASSMKQGARTGELFF. The sequenced part of the CDR3 DNA is TGTGCCAGTAGTATGAAACAGGGGGCGCGCACCGGGGAG.

A remark on this clone: The read halts 3 residues ahead of the CDR3 end, with the missing end drawn from the germline J gene. V gene TRBV19 combines with J gene TRBJ2-7; D is tentatively TRBD1 or TRBD2 (5 bases each). Germline lookup yields CDR1 LNHDA and CDR2 SQIVND (reference sequence). This CDR3 is built from 15 residues. Between the trimmed V and J ends, which lost 6 bases and 4 bases, there was a span of 19 bases. CDR3 DNA, as far as it was read: TGTGCCAGTAGCCCTCAGGCGAGGGGTGAGTACGAG. Its translation: CASSPQARGEYE. The entire CDR3 protein is CASSPQARGEYEQYF.

About this clone: Coverage ceases 3 residues before the CDR3 finishes, and the germline J gene fills in the end. The V call is TRBV19, the J call TRBJ1-5, with 7 bases matching TRBD1. The CDR3 is made up of 14 amino acids. Germline V gene lookup returns CDR1 LNHDA and CDR2 SQIVND (reference sequence). V gave up 5 bases and J gave up 7 bases; unmatched junction bases: 8. CDR3 in amino acids: CASSWRQGRQPQHF. CDR3 DNA, as far as it was read: TGTGCCAGTAGTTGGCGACAGGGTAGGCAGCCC.

Details on this clone: The DNA ends 3 residues before the CDR3 does, and the rest of the CDR3 is filled in from the germline J gene. The rearrangement uses TRBV18 and TRBJ1-1; no firm D call. Germline V gene lookup returns CDR1 KGHSH and CDR2 LQKENI. This CDR3 region has 13 residues. V was clipped by 4 bases and J by 1 base, with 7 bases between them. CDR3 DNA (partial): TGTGCCAGCTCACTTTCCAGGAACACTGAA. It encodes CASSLSRNTE. The complete CDR3 protein is CASSLSRNTEAFF.

A remark on this clone: The CDR3 goes on 3 residues after the read ends, and that part is filled in from the germline J gene. V gene TRBV18 combines with J gene TRBJ2-6, with TRBD2 as a possible D gene (6 bases). This CDR3 is built from 17 residues. The V gene lost 3 bases and the J gene lost 2 bases, with 14 bases spanning the gap. Looked up from germline, CDR1 is KGHSH and CDR2 is LQKENI. The DNA read from the CDR3 is TGTGCCAGCTCACCCTTCAACTCGGGGGCTGGGGCCAACGTC. Translating it yields CASSPFNSGAGANV. The CDR3 as a whole reads CASSPFNSGAGANVLTF. Full variable domain (rest looked up from reference TRBV18 and TRBJ2-6): NAGVMQNPRHLVRRRGQEARLRCSPMKGHSHVYWYRQLPEEGLKFMVYLQKENIIDESGMPKERFSAEFPKEGPSILRIQQVVRGDSAAYFCASSPFNSGAGANVLTFGAGSRLTVL.

This clone showed up just a few times. Read data end 3 residues before the CDR3 end; the end is taken from the germline J gene. This chain links TRBV20-1 with TRBJ1-2, with 9 positions matching TRBD1. Germline lookup yields CDR1 DFQATT and CDR2 SNEGSKA (reference sequence). This CDR3 is 14 amino acids long. The trim removed 5 bases at V and 4 bases at J, leaving 8 bases unmatched. The sequenced part of the CDR3 DNA is TGCAGTGCTGCCCGGGACAGGGAGTCCTATGGC. This gives the protein CSAARDRESYG. The whole CDR3 protein is CSAARDRESYGYTF.

This clone qualifies as medium-sized. The read stops 3 residues short of the end of the CDR3; the missing end is completed from the germline J gene. The chain employs TRBV20-1 and TRBJ2-2, with 10 bases fitting TRBD2. There are 17 residues in the CDR3. V gave up 1 base and J gave up 7 bases; unmatched junction bases: 12. The germline V gene encodes CDR1 DFQATT and CDR2 SNEGSKA (reference sequence). The CDR3 reads CSARVAGLASGVGELFF. The sequenced part of the CDR3 DNA is TGCAGTGCTAGAGTCGCGGGACTAGCGTCGGGGGTCGGGGAG.

With regard to this clone: The CDR3 goes on 3 residues after the read ends, and that part is filled in from the germline J gene. This chain links TRBV5-1 with TRBJ2-5; D unresolved. V lost 0 bases and J 2 bases, leaving 8 bases between the germline ends. The CDR3 runs 14 residues. The germline CDR1 and CDR2 sequences are SGHRS and YFSETQ. This CDR3 is CASSLETLQETQYF. CDR3 DNA (partial): TGCGCCAGCAGCTTGGAAACTCTTCAAGAGACC. Full variable domain (missing parts from reference TRBV5-1 and TRBJ2-5): KAGVTQTPRYLIKTRGQQVTLSCSPISGHRSVSWYQQTPGQGLQFLFEYFSETQRNKGNFPGRFSGRQFSNSRSEMNVSTLELGDSALYLCASSLETLQETQYFGPGTRLLVL.

For this clone: The DNA ends 3 residues before the CDR3 does, and the rest of the CDR3 is filled in from the germline J gene. This chain connects TRBV5-1 to TRBJ1-4; D is unresolved. This CDR3 has 14 residues. V lost 0 bases to trimming and J lost 8 bases, with 11 bases between them. Germline V gene data show CDR1 as SGHRS and CDR2 as YFSETQ. The covered CDR3 bases are TGCGCCAGCAGCTTGGCTACGAATAAGGAAAAA. Its protein product is CASSLATNKEK. The CDR3 in its entirety is CASSLATNKEKLFF. Full variable domain (remainder filled in from reference TRBV5-1 and TRBJ1-4): KAGVTQTPRYLIKTRGQQVTLSCSPISGHRSVSWYQQTPGQGLQFLFEYFSETQRNKGNFPGRFSGRQFSNSRSEMNVSTLELGDSALYLCASSLATNKEKLFFGSGTQLSVL.

Regarding this clone: Read coverage stops 3 residues before the CDR3 terminus; the germline J gene supplies the remainder. The rearrangement links TRBV7-3 to TRBJ2-1; possibly TRBD1 or TRBD2 for D (6 bases each). There are 14 residues in the CDR3. V dropped 5 bases and J dropped 9 bases, with 17 bases sitting between them. Germline loops: CDR1 SGHTA, CDR2 FQGTGA. This CDR3 reads CASSIQEGVGEQFF. The part of the CDR3 DNA that was read is TGTGCCAGCAGCATACAGGAGGGGGTCGGTGAG.

This clone has more than one count but fewer than ten. The CDR3 end is not reached by the read, which stops 3 residues before it; the germline J gene fills it in. This chain joins TRBV7-6 and TRBJ2-3; 8 bases line up with TRBD1. From germline, CDR1 is SGHVS and CDR2 FNYEAQ. V lost 3 bases to trimming and J lost 5 bases; unmatched junction nucleotides: 10. The length of the CDR3 is 16 residues. The sequenced CDR3 bases are TGTGCCAGCAGCTTTCAGGGTCAGGGGGCGGGAGATACG. Its translation: CASSFQGQGAGDT. The entire CDR3 protein is CASSFQGQGAGDTQYF.

About this clone itself: The read terminates 3 residues before the CDR3 end, so the remaining end is supplied by the germline J gene. This chain joins TRBV30 and TRBJ2-1, with a weak D call TRBD1 (6 bases). CDR3 length: 13 residues. In germline, CDR1 is GTSNPN, CDR2 SVGIG (reference sequence). Trimming took off 6 bases at V and 1 base at J, with 10 bases between the two ends. CDR3 sequence reads: CACAGDSYNEQFF. The DNA read from the CDR3 is TGTGCCTGCGCAGGGGATTCCTACAATGAG.

As to this clone: Read sequence stops 3 residues before the CDR3 end, and the germline J gene provides the missing end. The V gene is TRBV18, the J gene TRBJ1-1; D ambiguous. CDR3 length: 14 residues. Trimming stripped 3 bases from V and 3 bases from J, with 11 bases between. Germline CDR1 is KGHSH and CDR2 is LQKENI. The CDR3 spells CASSPTSQDTEAFF. The part of the CDR3 DNA that was read is TGTGCCAGCTCACCGACAAGTCAGGACACTGAA.

By frequency in the sample, this clone is medium-sized. The read terminates 3 residues ahead of where the CDR3 ends, so the germline J gene completes it. The J gene is TRBJ2-3, the V gene TRBV6-4, with D hard to call. The germline V gene has CDR1 MRHNA and CDR2 SNTAGT. The CDR3 totals 15 residues. V was trimmed by 3 bases and J by 1 base, leaving 11 bases between them. CDR3 DNA (partial): TGTGCCAGCAGTGAATCCAGCGACGGCACAGATACG. Residues: CASSESSDGTDT. The CDR3 in its entirety is CASSESSDGTDTQYF.

This clone turned up a few times. The read comes to an end 3 residues before the CDR3 does, leaving the germline J gene to fill in the end. This sequence joins TRBV19 and TRBJ2-3; D might be TRBD2 (5 bases). The germline V gene has CDR1 LNHDA and CDR2 SQIVND (reference sequence). This CDR3 contains 11 residues. Trimming removed 7 bases from V and 6 bases from J, with 8 bases in between. CDR3 protein: CASTGGDTQYF. The covered CDR3 bases are TGTGCCAGTACGGGCGGGGATACG.

The CDR3 reads CASTRGQFSNYGYTF. The CDR3 bases that were read are TGTGCCAGCACGCGGGGGCAGTTTTCTAACTATGGC. The rearrangement links TRBV2 to TRBJ1-2, with TRBD1 as a possible D gene (6 bases). Read sequence stops 3 residues before the CDR3 end, and the germline J gene provides the missing end. Germline lookup yields CDR1 SNHLY and CDR2 FYNNEI. The germline V and J ends were trimmed by 7 bases and 0 bases, with 15 bases remaining between them. The CDR3 covers 15 residues.

Worth noting for this clone: The read comes to an end 3 residues before the CDR3 does, leaving the germline J gene to fill in the end. The chain is built from TRBV19 and TRBJ2-1; 7 nucleotides line up with TRBD2. CDR3 length: 14 residues. The germline CDR1 and CDR2 sequences are LNHDA and SQIVND (reference sequence). V was pared by 7 bases and J by 9 bases, with 12 bases of the junction left unmatched. The CDR3 bases that were read are TGTGCCAGTAAGGGCGGGAGTGGGGGGGGTGAG. Translating gives CASKGGSGGGE. In full, the CDR3 reads CASKGGSGGGEQFF.

This clone occurred a few times. Coverage ceases 3 residues before the CDR3 finishes, and the germline J gene fills in the end. V is TRBV6-2 or TRBV6-3 and J is TRBJ1-1; D is possibly TRBD1 (6 bases). This CDR3 comprises 14 residues. Germline-derived CDR1 and CDR2 are MNHEY and SVGEGT. V lost 6 bases, J lost 4 bases, and 15 bases lay in between. The CDR3 bases that were read are TGTGCCAGCAGGGAACAGGGAGAAGGCACTGAA. As protein: CASREQGEGTE. In full, the CDR3 is CASREQGEGTEAFF.